Below, 8 T cell receptor beta chains from the same sample are listed, as sequenced in a study of T cell responses to AZD1222 COVID-19 vaccine. Using immunoSEQ multiplex PCR, the repertoire was profiled, and TCRdb retains in-frame clones only, with some absent. The profile shows fewer than 150,000 clones, 88% of them singletons. Sequences were derived from peripheral blood, sampled 28 days after the second AZD1222 dose. The receptor set was obtained from an adult who received the AZD1222 COVID-19 vaccine.

This clone has a single count. The CDR3 reads CASSVGTGVGYGYTF. Here the CDR3 DNA reads TGTGCCAGCAGCGTAGGGACAGGGGTTGGTTATGGCTACACCTTC. The J gene is TRBJ1-2, the V gene TRBV9, with 9 positions matching TRBD1. The CDR3 covers 15 residues. With V trimmed by 0 bases and J by 5 bases, 5 bases remained unmatched. CDR1 and CDR2 (germline): SGDLS, YYNGEE. Drawing the rest from reference TRBV9 and TRBJ1-2, the complete variable domain is DSGVTQTPKHLITATGQRVTLRCSPRSGDLSVYWYQQSLDQGLQFLIQYYNGEERAKGNILERFSAQQFPDLHSELNLSSLELGDSALYFCASSVGTGVGYGYTFGSGTRLTVV.

The chain joins TRBV3-1 (or the pseudogene TRBV3-2) to TRBJ1-6; unclear D gene. V was shortened by 4 bases and J by 13 bases, with 14 bases between the two germline ends. The CDR3 spans 13 residues. Germline CDR1 is LGHDT and CDR2 is YNNKEL (reference sequence). CDR3 DNA: TGTGCCAGCAGCCTGACCAGTAGTGGCCCCCTCCACTTT. As protein: CASSLTSSGPLHF.

The J gene is TRBJ2-1, the V gene TRBV23-1; tentatively, D is TRBD1 or TRBD2 (5 bases each). TRBV23-1 carries the ORF label, with uncertain function. This CDR3 region has 17 residues. The V gene lost 0 bases and the J gene lost 0 bases, with 12 bases spanning the gap. CDR3 amino acids: CASSQSGTAGSYNEQFF. CDR3 DNA: TGCGCCAGCAGTCAATCCGGGACGGCGGGCTCCTACAATGAGCAGTTCTTC.

A single count supports this clone. The V call is TRBV28, the J call TRBJ2-1; D may be TRBD2 (6 bases). Per the germline V gene, CDR1 is MDHEN and CDR2 is SYDVKM. The ends were cut back, 6 bases at V and 8 bases at J, with 17 bases in the middle. The CDR3 sequence is 14 residues long. The CDR3 nucleotides read TGTGCCAGCAGCCCGGGACTGCTGGTGTATGAGCAGTTCTTC. Translated: CASSPGLLVYEQFF.

The rearrangement links TRBV2 to TRBJ2-7, with D possibly TRBD1 on 5 matching bases. CDR1 and CDR2 (germline): SNHLY, FYNNEI. Trimming shortened V by 0 bases and J by 0 bases, and 9 bases separated the two germline ends. The CDR3 spans 15 residues. The CDR3 nucleotides read TGTGCCAGCAGTGAAGCGCTAGGGGTCTCCTACGAGCAGTACTTC. Encoded protein: CASSEALGVSYEQYF. The full variable domain, its missing parts supplied by reference TRBV2 and TRBJ2-7, is EPEVTQTPSHQVTQMGQEVILRCVPISNHLYFYWYRQILGQKVEFLVSFYNNEISEKSEIFDDQFSVERPDGSNFTLKIRSTKLEDSAMYFCASSEALGVSYEQYFGPGTRLTVT.

The chain is built from TRBV11-2 and TRBJ2-7; 8 bases agree with TRBD1. The CDR3 sequence is 13 residues long. V trimming: 5 bases; J trimming: 5 bases; junction bases outside the gene matches: 5. CDR1 and CDR2 from the germline V gene are SGHAT and FQNNGV. The CDR3 sequence is CASSPTGVDEQYF. Written as DNA, the CDR3 is TGTGCCAGCAGCCCGACAGGGGTCGACGAGCAGTACTTC.

The chain links TRBV5-1 to TRBJ2-1, with TRBD1 identical over 7 bases. V trimming: 2 bases; J trimming: 7 bases; junction bases outside the gene matches: 9. This CDR3 contains 15 residues. Germline values: CDR1 SGHRS, CDR2 YFSETQ. In DNA form, the CDR3 reads TGCGCCAGCAGCTTTACTACAGACAGGGTGAATGAGCAGTTCTTC. Translation gives CASSFTTDRVNEQFF.

V is TRBV6-6 and J is TRBJ1-1, with 8 bases lining up with TRBD1. The germline V gene encodes CDR1 MNHNY and CDR2 SVGAGI (reference sequence). Germline trimming cut 5 bases from V and 5 bases from J; bases unmatched to any gene: 16. The CDR3 sequence is 17 residues long. The DNA for the CDR3 is TGTGCCAGCAGTCGACCTACCATACAGGGGGTGCGGACTGAAGCTTTCTTT. Residues: CASSRPTIQGVRTEAFF.